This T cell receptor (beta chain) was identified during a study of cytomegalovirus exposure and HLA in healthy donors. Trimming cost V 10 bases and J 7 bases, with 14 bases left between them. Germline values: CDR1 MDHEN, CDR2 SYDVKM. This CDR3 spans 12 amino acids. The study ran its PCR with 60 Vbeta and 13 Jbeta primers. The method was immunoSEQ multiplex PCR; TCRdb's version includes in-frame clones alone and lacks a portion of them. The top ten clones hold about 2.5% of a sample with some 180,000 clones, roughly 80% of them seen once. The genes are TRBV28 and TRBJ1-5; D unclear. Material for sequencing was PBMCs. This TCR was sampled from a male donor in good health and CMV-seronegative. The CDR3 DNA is TGTGCCACCAATCTCCAAGCGCAGCCCCAGCATTTT. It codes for CATNLQAQPQHF.